The T cell receptor beta chain described here comes from a study of identical twins. Germline V gene data show CDR1 as SGHNT and CDR2 as YENEEA. V shed 3 bases and J 1 base; nucleotides not matched to a gene: 3. The CDR3 runs 15 residues. MiXCR, run by TCRdb on the 5' RACE reads, gives a single entry per CDR3 protein. Here the sample spans around 1.7 million distinct CDR3 sequences, roughly 35% being singletons. This clonotype has a count of ten or more. This receptor was identified in a newborn girl in good health. V gene TRBV11-3 combines with J gene TRBJ2-1; 7 bases match TRBD2. Sequencing was carried out using cord blood. CDR3 residues: CASSLGLKSYNEQFF. The CDR3 coding sequence is TGTGCCAGCAGCTTGGGACTAAAATCCTACAATGAGCAGTTCTTC.